The entry below gives a single T cell receptor (beta chain) sequence along with its context. The antigen remains undetermined. This sample was included in a study of T cells in localized non-small cell lung cancer. Findings and limits, study-wide: Greater T cell density in blood accompanied longer overall survival. Median detection of top 100 tumor clones in adjacent lung was over 45 clones. Heterogeneity is still possible, as just one tumor region was sequenced. In uninvolved adjacent lung, T cell clonality reached its highest value, exceeding tumor.

The data were produced by immunoSEQ multiplex PCR, yet TCRdb's version contains in-frame clones alone and is incomplete. Among 9,600 or so clones, 90% were seen once, and the ten largest hold roughly 16%. The V and J ends lost 3 bases and 0 bases respectively, with 18 bases between them. This CDR3 spans 18 amino acids. Germline V gene data show CDR1 as SQVTM and CDR2 as ANQGSEA. The receptor's source is a male donor at least 60 years old with stage III squamous cell lung carcinoma. The sequencing used peripheral blood, collected before any cancer treatment. This chain links TRBV29-1 with TRBJ2-6; D possibly corresponds to TRBD1 (6 bases). The CDR3 DNA is TGCAGCGTTGACGGAGGTACAGGGTCCCTCTCTGGGGCCAACGTCCTGACTTTC. It translates to CSVDGGTGSLSGANVLTF.